Each of the 32 T cell receptor beta chains below was sequenced from the same sample in a study of glioma-infiltrating T cells after dendritic cell vaccination. TCRdb keeps only in-frame clones here, not all; method: immunoSEQ multiplex PCR. The data show about 76,000 clones, about nine tenths seen once. Time point here: after dendritic cell vaccination, including at tumor progression/relapse. The sequences come from blood, collected after dendritic cell vaccination. Receptor source: a human donor with glioblastoma.

The rearrangement joins TRBV6-5 to TRBJ1-2, with D unclear. Trimming took 5 bases from V and 0 from J, leaving 7 bases between them. Germline loops: CDR1 MNHEY, CDR2 SVGAGI. This CDR3 is built from 13 residues. This chain's CDR3 is CASSDTSNYGYTF. The CDR3 DNA reads as TGTGCCAGCAGTGACACCTCTAACTATGGCTACACCTTC.

The chain joins TRBV9 to TRBJ2-7; 8 bases align to TRBD2. After removal of 3 bases from V and 3 bases from J, the junction contained 8 bases not matched to a gene. Germline-derived CDR1 and CDR2 are SGDLS and YYNGEE. The CDR3 is 15 amino acids. DNA for the CDR3: TGTGCCAGCAGCGCGGGGGGGGTCGGGATCTACGAGCAGTACTTC. Its translation: CASSAGGVGIYEQYF.

J is TRBJ1-4 and V is TRBV6-5; D ambiguous. V was shortened by 0 bases and J by 5 bases, with 7 bases between the two germline ends. This CDR3 has 14 residues. Germline V gene data show CDR1 as MNHEY and CDR2 as SVGAGI. As DNA, the CDR3 is TGTGCCAGCAGTTACTCTAGGGAGAATGAAAAACTGTTTTTT. As protein: CASSYSRENEKLFF.

The genes are TRBV4-1 and TRBJ2-2; 7 nucleotides line up with TRBD1. Germline assignment: CDR1 MGHRA and CDR2 YSYEKL. The CDR3 extends over 18 amino acids. V dropped 3 bases and J dropped 3; count of bases not matched to a gene: 13. Here the CDR3 reads CASSHSAEWQGDTGELFF. As DNA, the CDR3 is TGCGCCAGCAGCCACTCAGCAGAATGGCAGGGGGACACCGGGGAGCTGTTTTTT.

The chain has TRBV2 and TRBJ1-2, with D possibly being TRBD1 (5 bases). The CDR3 length is 14 residues. Germline CDR1 SNHLY, CDR2 FYNNEI. The V and J ends lost 2 bases and 0 bases respectively, with 7 bases between them. The CDR3 region is CASSERQSNYGYTF. CDR3 coding DNA: TGTGCCAGCAGTGAAAGACAGTCTAACTATGGCTACACCTTC. The full variable domain, rest sourced from reference TRBV2 and TRBJ1-2, is EPEVTQTPSHQVTQMGQEVILRCVPISNHLYFYWYRQILGQKVEFLVSFYNNEISEKSEIFDDQFSVERPDGSNFTLKIRSTKLEDSAMYFCASSERQSNYGYTFGSGTRLTVV.

This chain joins TRBV7-9 and TRBJ2-5; TRBD2 agrees at 9 bases. The CDR3 has 17 residues. CDR1 and CDR2 from the germline V gene are SEHNR and FQNEAQ (reference sequence). The ends lost 3 bases at V and 0 bases at J; junction bases unmatched: 8. CDR3 sequence: CASSLFPSGGYQETQYF. The CDR3, as DNA: TGTGCCAGCAGCTTGTTCCCCAGCGGGGGGTACCAAGAGACCCAGTACTTC.

The chain is built from TRBV5-4 and TRBJ2-6, with 12 positions matching TRBD1. V shed 4 bases, J shed 4 bases, and the junction held 6 bases outside the gene matches. CDR1 and CDR2 (germline): SGHNT, YYREEE (reference sequence). The CDR3 spans 17 residues. The CDR3 DNA follows: TGTGCCAGCAGCGGAGGGACAGGGGGCTTGGGGGCCAACGTCCTGACTTTC. Protein: CASSGGTGGLGANVLTF.

A single count supports this clone. The identical CDR3 is also encoded by other nucleotide sequences in the sample. J is TRBJ1-1 and V is TRBV5-1; D not resolved. V lost 0 bases and J lost 1, with 7 bases in between. The germline CDR1 and CDR2 sequences are SGHRS and YFSETQ. The CDR3 loop spans 14 amino acids. CDR3 loop: CASSLVRGNTEAFF. The CDR3 DNA reads as TGCGCCAGCAGCTTGGTTCGGGGGAACACTGAAGCTTTCTTT.

The CDR3 here is CASSFQDASYEQYF. The DNA of the CDR3 is TGTGCCAGCAGCTTTCAGGATGCTTCCTACGAGCAGTACTTC. J is TRBJ2-7 and V is TRBV5-7; D remains ambiguous. TRBV5-7 counts as an open reading frame of uncertain function. This CDR3 contains 14 residues. V was cut by 2 bases and J by 1 base, with 10 bases left in between.

The chain links TRBV5-1 to TRBJ1-2; the D gene is possibly TRBD1 (5 bases). Germline CDR1 SGHRS, CDR2 YFSETQ. V lost 1 base and J lost 5, with 15 bases in between. This CDR3 comprises 15 residues. The CDR3 DNA is TGCGCCAGCAGCTTGCAGGGCCTATCTCGATATGGCTACACCTTC. It encodes CASSLQGLSRYGYTF.

The J gene is TRBJ1-5, the V gene TRBV28; D not resolved. The CDR3 is 14 amino acids. Germline loops: CDR1 MDHEN, CDR2 SYDVKM. The V and J ends lost 1 base and 3 bases respectively, with 7 bases between them. CDR3 DNA: TGTGCCAGCAGTTTATTTGAGCCCAATCAGCCCCAGCATTTT. As protein: CASSLFEPNQPQHF.

The chain uses TRBV29-1 and TRBJ2-1; D call uncertain. The CDR3 totals 14 residues. Trimming took 5 bases from V and 4 from J, leaving 15 bases between them. Germline assignment: CDR1 SQVTM and CDR2 ANQGSEA. CDR3 protein: CSVREGERYNEQFF. CDR3 nucleotide sequence: TGCAGCGTTAGAGAAGGAGAGAGGTACAATGAGCAGTTCTTC.

The chain uses TRBV5-1 and TRBJ1-6; TRBD1 might be the D (6 bases). V was clipped by 0 bases and J by 7 bases, with 11 bases between them. This CDR3 is 15 amino acids long. CDR1 and CDR2 (germline): SGHRS, YFSETQ. The CDR3 sequence: CASSLAGTYNSPLHF. CDR3 DNA: TGCGCCAGCAGCTTGGCCGGGACATACAATTCACCCCTCCACTTT.

The rearrangement joins TRBV18 to TRBJ2-4, with D unclear. V was shortened by 2 bases and J by 8 bases, with 10 bases between the two germline ends. The CDR3 consists of 13 residues. Germline loops: CDR1 KGHSH, CDR2 LQKENI. DNA for the CDR3: TGTGCCAGCTCACCAGAACAAGAAGACATTCAGTACTTC. This translates into CASSPEQEDIQYF.

This clone was observed once. The chain is built from TRBV12-5 and TRBJ2-3; D is unresolved. The CDR3 consists of 14 residues. V lost 3 bases and J 0 bases, leaving 7 bases between the germline ends. Germline lookup yields CDR1 LGHNT and CDR2 FRNRAP. The CDR3 sequence: CASGLQPSTDTQYF. CDR3 DNA: TGTGCTAGTGGTTTACAGCCCAGCACAGATACGCAGTATTTT.

This clone was observed a single time. This chain joins TRBV6-1 and TRBJ1-1; D uncertain. Trimming took 7 bases from V and 1 from J, leaving 10 bases between them. CDR1 and CDR2 (germline): MNHNS, SASEGT. The CDR3 loop spans 13 amino acids. The CDR3, as DNA: TGTGCCAGCACATTAACCGGGAACACTGAAGCTTTCTTT. This translates into CASTLTGNTEAFF.

The chain couples TRBV5-4 to TRBJ2-5; 12 bases agree with TRBD2. The V segment lost 4 bases and the J segment 5 bases; nucleotides outside the gene matches: 9. Germline V gives CDR1 SGHNT, CDR2 YYREEE (reference sequence). The CDR3 is 16 residues long. The CDR3 loop is CASSPGLAGRGETQYF. The DNA of the CDR3 is TGTGCCAGCAGCCCAGGACTAGCGGGACGAGGGGAGACCCAGTACTTC. Full variable domain (rest looked up from reference TRBV5-4 and TRBJ2-5): ETGVTQSPTHLIKTRGQQVTLRCSSQSGHNTVSWYQQALGQGPQFIFQYYREEENGRGNFPPRFSGLQFPNYSSELNVNALELDDSALYLCASSPGLAGRGETQYFGPGTRLLVL.

The V gene is TRBV2, the J gene TRBJ2-5, with D unresolved. The assigned J gene may be wrong: the sequence end matches TRBJ2-7 better. CDR1 and CDR2 (germline): SNHLY, FYNNEI. The CDR3 contains 13 residues. Here the CDR3 reads CASTDILSYEQYF. In nucleotides, the CDR3 is TGTGCCAGCACAGACATTTTATCCTACGAGCAGTACTTC.

About this clone: The limits of the CDR3 on the DNA are not certain, so only TCRdb's listed CDR3 is given. This chain uses TRBV7-5 with TRBJ2-7; the DNA was not used to check the table's D call, TRBD2. TRBV7-5 is a pseudogene segment. The CDR3 length equals 14 residues, ends included. Here the CDR3 reads CASQWGSGNYEQYF.

The gene calls are TRBV15 and TRBJ1-5; possibly TRBD1 for D (5 bases). Per germline, CDR1 LNHNV and CDR2 YYDKDF (reference sequence). This CDR3 has 16 amino acids. Trimming took 0 bases from V and 3 from J, leaving 12 bases between them. The CDR3 sequence: CATSRDAGLINQPQHF. As DNA, the CDR3 is TGTGCCACCAGCAGAGATGCAGGGCTGATCAATCAGCCCCAGCATTTT.

This chain uses TRBV6-1 with TRBJ1-2, with 8 nucleotides matching TRBD1. Germline CDR1 and CDR2: MNHNS and SASEGT. J gave up 3 bases and V 7 bases, and 4 bases lay outside the gene matches. This CDR3 comprises 13 residues. The CDR3 DNA sequence: TGTGCCAGCAACAACAGGGGGGACTATGGCTACACCTTC. Its protein product is CASNNRGDYGYTF.

The rearrangement uses TRBV25-1 and TRBJ2-7; tentatively, D is TRBD1 (5 bases). The CDR3 consists of 14 residues. The V gene lost 1 base and the J gene lost 0 bases, with 7 bases spanning the gap. Germline V CDR1 and CDR2: MGHDK, SYGVNS. The CDR3 coding sequence is TGTGCCAGCAGTGAATGGGGCAGCTCCTACGAGCAGTACTTC. It is translated as CASSEWGSSYEQYF.

This clone was seen many times. The V and J genes are TRBV4-1 and TRBJ2-7; weak D call: TRBD1 (5 bases). Trimming stripped 4 bases from V and 3 bases from J, with 19 bases between. Germline-derived CDR1 and CDR2 are MGHRA and YSYEKL. The CDR3 runs 16 residues. The CDR3: CASSRGPTGSNYEQYF. CDR3 sequence (DNA): TGCGCCAGCAGCCGGGGCCCTACCGGTTCCAACTACGAGCAGTACTTC.

This sequence joins TRBV11-1 and TRBJ2-5, with a tentative D call TRBD2 (5 bases). Germline assignment: CDR1 SGHAT and CDR2 FQDESV (reference sequence). Trimming removed 0 bases at V and 2 bases at J, with 7 bases between. The length of the CDR3 is 14 residues. CDR3 coding DNA: TGTGCCAGCAGCTTAGCGCTAGCACAAGAGACCCAGTACTTC. Amino acids: CASSLALAQETQYF.

This clone was counted between two and nine times. The chain uses TRBV18 and TRBJ2-1, with D perhaps matching TRBD1 (6 bases). The CDR3 has 14 residues. Trimming pared 3 bases from V and 6 bases from J, leaving 12 bases between. CDR1 KGHSH and CDR2 LQKENI come from the germline V gene. The CDR3 sequence is CASSPAQGSNEQFF. The CDR3 nucleotides read TGTGCCAGCTCACCTGCACAGGGTTCCAATGAGCAGTTCTTC.

This chain links TRBV6-5 with TRBJ2-7; 9 bases line up with TRBD1. The CDR3 consists of 15 residues. V trimming: 2 bases; J trimming: 7 bases; junction bases outside the gene matches: 9. Germline V lookup: CDR1 MNHEY, CDR2 SVGAGI. The CDR3 sequence is CASSYGTGPFREQYF. CDR3 DNA: TGTGCCAGCAGTTACGGGACAGGGCCCTTCCGAGAGCAGTACTTC.

This chain uses TRBV6-5 with TRBJ1-3; D is perhaps TRBD1 (5 bases). CDR1 is MNHEY and CDR2 is SVGAGI in the germline V gene. The CDR3 is 15 residues long. Trimming removed 2 bases at V and 0 bases at J, with 8 bases between. DNA of the CDR3: TGTGCCAGCAGTTACAGGGGCACCTCTGGAAACACCATATATTTT. Translated, it gives CASSYRGTSGNTIYF.

The chain carries TRBV6-5 and TRBJ2-7; the match to TRBD1 covers 8 bases. Trimming took 2 bases from V and 0 from J; bases not matched to a gene: 3. CDR3 length: 15 residues. Germline CDR1 MNHEY, CDR2 SVGAGI. The CDR3 protein is CASSYRGQGSYEQYF. CDR3 DNA: TGTGCCAGCAGTTACAGAGGACAGGGCTCCTACGAGCAGTACTTC.

This clone has only one observation. The chain couples TRBV9 to TRBJ1-6; possible D gene TRBD1, 5 bases. CDR1 and CDR2 (germline): SGDLS, YYNGEE. V lost 0 bases, J lost 6 bases, and 13 bases lay in between. The CDR3 extends over 16 amino acids. CDR3 in amino acids: CASSVDLGGINSPLHF. Written as DNA, the CDR3 is TGTGCCAGCAGCGTAGATCTGGGGGGGATTAATTCACCCCTCCACTTT.

The chain employs TRBV4-1 and TRBJ2-7, with D uncertain. The CDR3 consists of 11 residues. V was trimmed by 8 bases and J by 4 bases, leaving 9 bases between them. Germline V lookup: CDR1 MGHRA, CDR2 YSYEKL. For the CDR3, the DNA is TGCGCCAGCGGGCTCGGTTACGAGCAGTACTTC. Its translation is CASGLGYEQYF.

The gene calls are TRBV7-9 and TRBJ2-7; TRBD1 aligns across 11 bases. Germline loops: CDR1 SEHNR, CDR2 FQNEAQ (reference sequence). The V and J ends lost 5 bases and 5 bases, in that order; junction bases with no gene match: 5. This CDR3 contains 14 residues. CDR3 DNA: TGTGCCAGCAGCCGGACAGGGGGCTCACACGAGCAGTACTTC. Translating gives CASSRTGGSHEQYF.

The chain recombines TRBV4-2 with TRBJ2-5; 7 nucleotides match TRBD2. The CDR3 has 17 amino acids. The J segment lost 4 bases and the V segment lost 0 bases, leaving 11 bases of the junction unmatched. CDR1 and CDR2 from the germline V gene are LGHNA and YNFKEQ. The CDR3 DNA is TGTGCCAGCAGCCAAGACCCGGCGGGAGCGGGTTCAGAGACCCAGTACTTC. Amino acids: CASSQDPAGAGSETQYF.